A selection of T cell receptor beta chains follows, all from one sample in a study of cytomegalovirus exposure and HLA in healthy donors. The repertoire was sequenced with immunoSEQ multiplex PCR; TCRdb's copy has only in-frame clones and lacks some. The sample contains fewer than 70,000 clones, approximately 76% of which appear only once. Sequencing was carried out using PBMCs. Every receptor here comes from a man aged 50-59 years in good health and CMV-seronegative. CDR3s leave out the opening cysteine and the closing phenylalanine or tryptophan.

J: TRBJ1-5
V: TRBV19
CDR3: ASSRTGQGKSNQPQH

J: TRBJ2-1
V: TRBV27
CDR3: ASSLGQGRSYNEQF

J: TRBJ2-3
V: TRBV5-4
CDR3: ASSPRGQSQY

J: TRBJ2-1
V: TRBV10-1
CDR3: ASSDEPGQGFNEQF

J: TRBJ1-2
V: TRBV27
CDR3: ASSNRGRGYT

J: TRBJ1-5
V: TRBV13
CDR3: ASSLSLGQPQH

J: TRBJ1-5
V: TRBV4-1
CDR3: ASSQGDISNQPQH

J: TRBJ2-1
V: TRBV6-5
CDR3: ASSYRSVGYNEQF

J: TRBJ2-2
V: TRBV6-5
CDR3: ASRGGGGELF

J: TRBJ1-4
V: TRBV10-3
CDR3: AISPGTGNEKLF

J: TRBJ2-5
V: TRBV5-1
CDR3: ASSLEGRVETQY

J: TRBJ1-5
V: TRBV5-6
CDR3: ASSLGGTGGRQPQH

J: TRBJ2-3
V: TRBV29-1
CDR3: SVAASTDTQY

J: TRBJ2-5
V: TRBV14
CDR3: ASSKSGGAYLETQY

J: TRBJ1-2
V: TRBV18
CDR3: ASSPAGVGGYT